This is a list of T cell receptor beta chains from one sample in a study of T cells in tuberculosis. Libraries were prepared by immunoSEQ multiplex PCR; TCRdb keeps only in-frame clonotypes and omits some of them. The table shows tens of thousands of clones, with more than 80% occurring only once. The sequencing input was PBMCs. These receptors were taken from a donor between 10 and 35 years old with latent tuberculosis or without tuberculosis infection. Some clones in this sample may be carry-over from other donors' samples. CDR3s include the opening cysteine and the closing phenylalanine or tryptophan. Each record gives: clone size, J gene, V gene, CDR3 length, D gene, CDR3 DNA, CDR3 protein. D genes are given only for firm matches. A row's size may be missing; if present it is once, few, many or a size class.

>once|TRBJ1-2|TRBV7-9|15|TRBD1
TGTGCCAGCAGTAGACAGGGGGCGTTATTGGGAGGCTACACCTTC
CASSRQGALLGGYTF
>.|TRBJ1-5|TRBV7-9|16|.
TGTGCCAGCAGCGGCAGCGGGGGGACCCTAGGTCAGCCCCAGCATTTT
CASSGSGGTLGQPQHF
>.|TRBJ2-7|TRBV9|15|.
TGTGCCAGCAGCGTAGGTAGCGGAATTTTCTACGAGCAGTACTTC
CASSVGSGIFYEQYF
>.|TRBJ1-5|TRBV15|15|.
TGTGCCACCAGCAGTTATACAGGGTCGGATCAGCCCCAGCATTTT
CATSSYTGSDQPQHF
>.|TRBJ2-7|TRBV7-9|14|TRBD1
TGTGCCAGCAGCGTGGACAGGGTGGGCTACGAGCAGTACTTC
CASSVDRVGYEQYF
>once|TRBJ1-1|TRBV18|13|.
TGTGCCAGCTCGCAAACAGGGATCACTGAAGCTTTCTTT
CASSQTGITEAFF
>.|TRBJ1-5|TRBV2|14|TRBD1
TGTGCCAGCACCGATAGGGACAGAAATCAGCCCCAGCATTTT
CASTDRDRNQPQHF
>.|TRBJ1-6|TRBV5-8|14|.
TGTGCCAGCAGCTTGGGGGGGGACAATTCACCCCTCCACTTT
CASSLGGDNSPLHF
>.|TRBJ1-1|TRBV2|11|.
TGTGCCAGCAGGGGGCGAACTGAAGCTTTCTTT
CASRGRTEAFF
>.|TRBJ2-3|TRBV25-1|15|TRBD2
TGTGCCAGCTGCCGACTAGCGGGACCCACAGATACGCAGTATTTT
CASCRLAGPTDTQYF
>.|TRBJ2-3|TRBV19|14|TRBD2
TGTGCCAGTAGTATTGGACTAGCCACAGATACGCAGTATTTT
CASSIGLATDTQYF
>.|TRBJ2-3|TRBV11-2|19|TRBD1
TGTGCCAGCAGGGCCGAAGGGACAGGGGCCATTATAGGCACAGATACGCAGTATTTT
CASRAEGTGAIIGTDTQYF
>medium-sized|TRBJ1-1|TRBV5-4|15|.
TGTGCCAGCAGCCCCTTTGGGGGGATCGACACTGAAGCTTTCTTT
CASSPFGGIDTEAFF
>few|TRBJ2-7|TRBV5-1|14|.
TGCGCCAGCAGCGTGTTGCTTGGGCCCCACGAGCAGTACTTC
CASSVLLGPHEQYF
>.|TRBJ1-5|TRBV5-1|13|.
TGCGCCAGCAGCACGGGTAGCAATCAGCCCCAGCATTTT
CASSTGSNQPQHF
>.|TRBJ2-1|TRBV5-1|18|.
TGCGCCAGCAGCTTGATTTCTAGGCAGGCGGGCTCCTACAATGAGCAGTTCTTC
CASSLISRQAGSYNEQFF
>few|TRBJ2-7|TRBV7-6|15|.
TGTGCCAGCAGCTTAGAAGGGGGAAGCTCCTACGAGCAGTACTTC
CASSLEGGSSYEQYF
>once|TRBJ1-2|TRBV5-1|15|.
TGCGCCAGCAGCTTGGCCAGCAGGGGCGGAAATGGCTACACCTTC
CASSLASRGGNGYTF
>.|TRBJ2-2|TRBV7-9|15|TRBD2
TGTGCCAGCAGCTTAAGGACTAGCCTCACCGGGGAGCTGTTTTTT
CASSLRTSLTGELFF
>.|TRBJ2-7|TRBV30|13|.
TGTGCCTGGAGATTACAGCAGGGCAGGAAGCAGTACTTC
CAWRLQQGRKQYF
>.|TRBJ1-1|TRBV7-9|11|.
TGTGCCAGCAGCTTCGGGGTTGAAGCTTTCTTT
CASSFGVEAFF
>.|TRBJ2-3|TRBV5-1|14|.
TGCGCCAGCAGCTTGGAGGGACTCAGAGATACGCAGTATTTT
CASSLEGLRDTQYF
>.|TRBJ2-2|TRBV7-9|13|.
TGTGCCAGCAGCTTAGGTACCGGCGGGGAGCTGTTTTTT
CASSLGTGGELFF
>.|TRBJ2-7|TRBV5-4|15|TRBD2
TGTGCCAGCAGCTCTTTAGGACTAGCGGGAGTCGAGCAGTACTTC
CASSSLGLAGVEQYF
>.|TRBJ2-4|TRBV9|19|TRBD2
TGTGCCAGCAGCGCCGCTTTAACGGGGGGAAAGGAGGCCAAAAACATTCAGTACTTC
CASSAALTGGKEAKNIQYF
>.|TRBJ1-5|TRBV6-6|12|TRBD1
TGTGCCAGCAGTTACCTGACAGGGCCTCTGCATTTT
CASSYLTGPLHF
>.|TRBJ2-4|TRBV2|15|TRBD1
TGTGCCAGCAGTGAAGGCAGGGGGACAGGTTTCATTCAGTACTTC
CASSEGRGTGFIQYF
>.|TRBJ2-7|TRBV6-5|16|TRBD2
TGTGCCAGCAGTTCCCGGACCGGGACTAGCGCCTACGAGCAGTACTTC
CASSSRTGTSAYEQYF
>.|TRBJ2-2|TRBV19|14|.
TGTGCCAGTAGTTCGGCGGGTTTGGGCGGGGAGCTGTTTTTT
CASSSAGLGGELFF
>.|TRBJ1-1|TRBV29-1|15|TRBD1
TGCAGCGTTCGGACAGGAGCCGCCGGGAACACTGAAGCTTTCTTT
CSVRTGAAGNTEAFF
>.|TRBJ1-5|TRBV6-6|14|.
TGTGCCAGCAGCCCCGGAGGAATCGGTCAGCCCCAGCATTTT
CASSPGGIGQPQHF
>.|TRBJ1-2|TRBV19|15|.
TGTGCCAGCCGCAACGGCGGCTTCCCTAACTATGGCTACACCTTC
CASRNGGFPNYGYTF
>once|TRBJ2-3|TRBV19|16|TRBD2
TGTGCCAGTAGTATAGGAGCGGGAGTGGGTACAGATACGCAGTATTTT
CASSIGAGVGTDTQYF
>.|TRBJ2-1|TRBV27|16|TRBD1
TGTGCCAGCAGTCTTACAGGGGCGAGTCCCTACAATGAGCAGTTCTTC
CASSLTGASPYNEQFF
>.|TRBJ1-4|TRBV2|17|.
TGTGCCAGCATGACCCTGTCGTGGGCAGGGTGGAATGAAAAACTGTTTTTT
CASMTLSWAGWNEKLFF
>.|TRBJ2-3|TRBV6-5|14|TRBD2
TGTGCCAGCAGTCGGAGCGGGACCACAGATACGCAGTATTTT
CASSRSGTTDTQYF
>.|TRBJ1-4|TRBV5-1|18|TRBD1
TGCGCCAGCAGCTCGGGACAGGGTAGACAGGGGGCTAATGAAAAACTGTTTTTT
CASSSGQGRQGANEKLFF